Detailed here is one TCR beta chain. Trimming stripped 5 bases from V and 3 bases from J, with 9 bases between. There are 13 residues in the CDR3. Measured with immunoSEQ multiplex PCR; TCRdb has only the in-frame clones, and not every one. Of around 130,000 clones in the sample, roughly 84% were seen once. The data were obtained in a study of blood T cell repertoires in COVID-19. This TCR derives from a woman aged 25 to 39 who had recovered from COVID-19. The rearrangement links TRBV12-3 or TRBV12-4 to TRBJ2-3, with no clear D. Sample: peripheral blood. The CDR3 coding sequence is TGTGCCAGCAGTCCCCCCGGGACAGATACGCAGTATTTT. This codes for CASSPPGTDTQYF.